Following are 31 T cell receptor beta chains from one sample sequenced in a study of cytotoxic CD8 clonotypes in ibrutinib-treated CLL. Using immunoSEQ multiplex PCR, the repertoire was profiled, and TCRdb retains in-frame clones only, with some absent. The table has 52,000 or so clones, roughly 80% seen once. The input for sequencing was PBMCs, taken after 24 months of ibrutinib treatment. These receptors came from a human donor with chronic lymphocytic leukemia.

This clone was recorded a few times. The V and J genes are TRBV5-1 and TRBJ2-1; perhaps TRBD1 as D (6 bases). CDR1 SGHRS and CDR2 YFSETQ come from the germline V gene. V shed 4 bases and J shed 6 bases, with 14 bases lying between them. The CDR3 loop spans 14 amino acids. CDR3 amino acids: CASSRTWTANEQFF. The CDR3 nucleotides are TGCGCCAGCAGCCGCACTTGGACAGCCAATGAGCAGTTCTTC.

The J gene is TRBJ2-7, the V gene TRBV11-2; 12 bases align to TRBD2. The CDR3 is 15 amino acids. The germline V gene encodes CDR1 SGHAT and CDR2 FQNNGV. The trim removed 5 bases at V and 4 bases at J, leaving 6 bases unmatched. The CDR3 region is CASSPLTSGSYEQYF. The CDR3, as DNA: TGTGCCAGCAGCCCCTTGACTAGCGGGAGTTACGAGCAGTACTTC.

V gene TRBV10-3 combines with J gene TRBJ1-1; 10 bases are a match to TRBD1. Losses at the gene ends were 8 bases for V and 1 base for J; bases not matched to a gene: 1. This CDR3 has 13 amino acids. Germline V lookup: CDR1 ENHRY, CDR2 SYGVKD. The CDR3 spells CAIGTGENTEAFF. The CDR3 DNA is TGTGCCATCGGGACAGGGGAGAACACTGAAGCTTTCTTT.

This chain uses TRBV29-1 with TRBJ1-4; D gene ambiguous. Germline values: CDR1 SQVTM, CDR2 ANQGSEA. The V gene lost 5 bases and the J gene lost 16 bases, with 11 bases spanning the gap. The CDR3 contains 9 residues. The CDR3, as DNA: TGCAGCGTTCAACTTCGTAAGTTTTTT. It specifies CSVQLRKFF. Full variable domain (outside the CDR3, taken from reference TRBV29-1 and TRBJ1-4): SAVISQKPSRDICQRGTSLTIQCQVDSQVTMMFWYRQQPGQSLTLIATANQGSEATYESGFVIDKFPISRPNLTFSTLTVSNMSPEDSSIYLCSVQLRKFFGSGTQLSVL.

The chain has TRBV4-1 and TRBJ2-7; 12 positions match TRBD2. In germline, CDR1 is MGHRA, CDR2 YSYEKL. The trim removed 8 bases at V and 6 bases at J, leaving 11 bases unmatched. The CDR3 spans 15 residues. CDR3 amino acids: CASLASPLAGGEQYF. The CDR3 DNA reads TGCGCCAGCTTAGCCTCGCCACTAGCGGGAGGCGAGCAGTACTTC.

The table lists this clone with a count of one. The rearrangement joins TRBV7-2 to TRBJ2-3, with 8 bases fitting TRBD2. The V gene's germline CDR1 is SGHTA and CDR2 FQGNSA. With 0 bases clipped from V and 3 bases from J, the junction kept 2 bases outside the gene matches. The CDR3 runs to 15 residues. Here the CDR3 DNA reads TGTGCCAGCAGCTTAGCGTCGGGAGGGACAGATACGCAGTATTTT. It specifies CASSLASGGTDTQYF. The complete variable domain, with remaining parts taken from reference TRBV7-2 and TRBJ2-3, reads GAGVSQSPSNKVTEKGKDVELRCDPISGHTALYWYRQSLGQGLEFLIYFQGNSAPDKSGLPSDRFSAERTGGSVSTLTIQRTQQEDSAVYLCASSLASGGTDTQYFGPGTRLTVL.

The rearrangement uses TRBV7-8 and TRBJ2-1, with D possibly matching TRBD2 (6 bases). CDR3 length equals 14 residues. Trimming removed 4 bases from V and 0 bases from J, with 7 bases in between. CDR1 and CDR2 (germline): SGHVS, FQNEAQ. CDR3 protein: CASSWDSSYNEQFF. CDR3 sequence (DNA): TGTGCCAGCAGCTGGGACTCCTCCTACAATGAGCAGTTCTTC.

This clone was observed a handful of times. The gene calls are TRBV27 and TRBJ2-1; D unclear. Germline assignment: CDR1 MNHEY and CDR2 SMNVEV (reference sequence). This CDR3 contains 13 residues. Trimming removed 0 bases from V and 9 bases from J, with 9 bases in between. The CDR3 nucleotides read TGTGCCAGCAGTTTATCGTTCGGCCGTGAGCAGTTCTTC. Protein sequence: CASSLSFGREQFF.

The chain is built from TRBV19 and TRBJ2-5, with 8 bases that match TRBD1. Germline V gene data show CDR1 as LNHDA and CDR2 as SQIVND (reference sequence). V lost 6 bases, J lost 2 bases, and 8 bases stayed unmatched. The CDR3 contains 15 residues. The CDR3 protein is CASSSGTGAQETQYF. Written as DNA, the CDR3 is TGTGCCAGTAGCTCAGGGACAGGCGCTCAAGAGACCCAGTACTTC.

Only a few counts were recorded for this clone. The chain recombines TRBV18 with TRBJ2-1, with unresolved D. Germline V lookup: CDR1 KGHSH, CDR2 LQKENI. CDR3 size: 15 residues. Between the trimmed V and J ends, which lost 5 bases and 0 bases, there was a span of 11 bases. CDR3 nucleotides: TGTGCCAGCTCATCCGTAGTAGTCTCCTACAATGAGCAGTTCTTC. It translates to CASSSVVVSYNEQFF.

V gene TRBV14 combines with J gene TRBJ2-3; no clear D. The germline V gene encodes CDR1 SGHDN and CDR2 FVKESK. The CDR3 is 13 amino acids. Between the trimmed V and J ends, which lost 2 bases and 3 bases, there was a span of 6 bases. The CDR3 region is CASSQFGTDTQYF. CDR3 nucleotide sequence: TGTGCCAGCAGCCAATTCGGGACAGATACGCAGTATTTT.

The chain couples TRBV15 to TRBJ2-1, with 9 bases fitting TRBD1. CDR1 LNHNV and CDR2 YYDKDF come from the germline V gene (reference sequence). J was trimmed by 1 base and V by 0 bases; bases with no gene match: 1. The CDR3 sequence is 16 residues long. The CDR3 sequence is CATSRDGQGSYNEQFF. CDR3 DNA: TGTGCCACCAGCAGAGATGGACAGGGGTCCTACAATGAGCAGTTCTTC.

The CDR3 here is CASIPAWGIKNTEAFF. The CDR3 coding sequence is TGTGCCAGTATTCCCGCATGGGGCATTAAGAACACTGAAGCTTTCTTT. The chain is built from TRBV19 and TRBJ1-1; D perhaps matches TRBD1 (5 bases). CDR1 is LNHDA and CDR2 is SQIVND in the germline V gene (reference sequence). Trimming pared 7 bases from V and 1 base from J, leaving 19 bases between. CDR3 size: 16 residues.

The table lists this clone with a count of one. This chain uses TRBV5-8 with TRBJ1-1, with unresolved D. Trimming shortened V by 0 bases and J by 7 bases, and 7 bases separated the two germline ends. Germline CDR1 SGHTS, CDR2 YDEGEE. The CDR3 loop spans 12 amino acids. The DNA for the CDR3 is TGTGCCAGCAGCTTGGGGTTTAATGAAGCTTTCTTT. It translates to CASSLGFNEAFF.

CDR3 DNA: TGTGCCAGCACCGAGCGGGAGGGTTACGAGCAGTACTTC. It specifies CASTEREGYEQYF. V usage is TRBV27 and J usage is TRBJ2-7; 10 nucleotides align to TRBD2. J gave up 4 bases and V 7 bases, and 4 bases lay outside the gene matches. The CDR3 sequence is 13 residues long. CDR1 MNHEY and CDR2 SMNVEV come from the germline V gene (reference sequence).

The chain combines TRBV5-1 with TRBJ2-3; TRBD2 aligns across 9 bases. Germline-derived CDR1 and CDR2 are SGHRS and YFSETQ. The trim removed 2 bases at V and 3 bases at J, leaving 4 bases unmatched. The CDR3 loop spans 15 amino acids. The DNA for the CDR3 is TGCGCCAGCAGCTTACAAGCGGGAGGTACAGATACGCAGTATTTT. It codes for CASSLQAGGTDTQYF.

V usage is TRBV6-1 and J usage is TRBJ1-2, with D perhaps TRBD1 (6 bases). CDR1 is MNHNS and CDR2 is SASEGT in the germline V gene. The germline V and J ends were trimmed by 4 bases and 8 bases, with 11 bases remaining between them. The CDR3 consists of 12 residues. The DNA of the CDR3 is TGTGCCAGCAGTGCAGGGGACGGCGGCTACACCTTC. This encodes CASSAGDGGYTF.

This clone was observed a single time. The V gene is TRBV11-2, the J gene TRBJ2-7; 12 bases fit TRBD2. Germline V lookup: CDR1 SGHAT, CDR2 FQNNGV. V lost 5 bases, J lost 3 bases, and 8 bases stayed unmatched. The CDR3 has 16 residues. The CDR3 loop is CASSVRGGLAGYEQYF. CDR3 bases: TGTGCCAGCAGCGTAAGAGGGGGACTAGCGGGCTACGAGCAGTACTTC.

The chain links TRBV11-2 to TRBJ2-7; D not certain. The CDR3 spans 13 residues. CDR1 SGHAT and CDR2 FQNNGV come from the germline V gene. The germline V and J ends were trimmed by 7 bases and 0 bases, with 10 bases remaining between them. The CDR3 nucleotides are TGTGCCAGCACCCGTGATGGCTCCTACGAGCAGTACTTC. Protein: CASTRDGSYEQYF.

The chain combines TRBV18 with TRBJ1-1; D unclear. V lost 2 bases to trimming and J lost 8 bases, with 12 bases between them. Per the germline V gene, CDR1 is KGHSH and CDR2 is LQKENI. CDR3 length: 13 residues. CDR3 sequence: CASSPNGETEAFF. As DNA, the CDR3 is TGTGCCAGCTCACCAAATGGGGAAACCGAAGCTTTCTTT.

This sequence joins TRBV30 and TRBJ1-1, with 8 bases lining up with TRBD1. With 3 bases clipped from V and 4 bases from J, the junction kept 4 bases outside the gene matches. CDR1 GTSNPN and CDR2 SVGIG come from the germline V gene (reference sequence). This CDR3 contains 13 residues. CDR3 bases: TGTGCCTGGAGCAGACAGGGGTCCACTGAAGCTTTCTTT. Its protein product is CAWSRQGSTEAFF. Supplemented by reference TRBV30 and TRBJ1-1, the full variable domain reads SQTIHQWPATLVQPVGSPLSLECTVEGTSNPNLYWYRQAAGRGLQLLFYSVGIGQISSEVPQNLSASRPQDRQFILSSKKLLLSDSGFYLCAWSRQGSTEAFFGQGTRLTVV.

The V call is TRBV19, the J call TRBJ2-5; 8 positions agree with TRBD2. This CDR3 is built from 14 residues. Germline CDR1 LNHDA, CDR2 SQIVND (reference sequence). J gave up 5 bases and V 5 bases, and 7 bases lay outside the gene matches. Here the CDR3 reads CASSYQTSVETQYF. The CDR3 nucleotides read TGTGCCAGTAGTTACCAGACTAGCGTGGAGACCCAGTACTTC.

The rearrangement links TRBV6-1 to TRBJ2-1, with D perhaps given as TRBD1 or TRBD2 (5 bases each). The CDR3 extends over 13 amino acids. CDR1 is MNHNS, CDR2 SASEGT, per germline. V was trimmed by 4 bases and J by 10 bases, leaving 14 bases between them. CDR3 DNA: TGTGCCAGCAGTGGGGGATGGGACGGCGAGCAGTTCTTC. Its protein is CASSGGWDGEQFF.

This chain links TRBV28 with TRBJ1-1, with a tentative D call TRBD1 (6 bases). CDR1 and CDR2 (germline): MDHEN, SYDVKM. V was shortened by 5 bases and J by 4 bases, with 8 bases between the two germline ends. This CDR3 is 12 amino acids long. The CDR3 is CASSQGITEAFF. DNA of the CDR3: TGTGCCAGCAGTCAGGGGATCACTGAAGCTTTCTTT.

This chain uses TRBV7-9 with TRBJ2-7, with 10 positions matching TRBD2. Germline CDR1 SEHNR, CDR2 FQNEAQ (reference sequence). V shed 7 bases, J shed 5 bases, and the junction held 17 bases outside the gene matches. The CDR3 is 17 residues long. The CDR3 region is CASNPSGLAGGGNEQYF. The CDR3 nucleotides read TGTGCCAGCAACCCCTCGGGGTTAGCGGGAGGAGGGAACGAGCAGTACTTC.

V usage is TRBV28 and J usage is TRBJ2-1, with D possibly being TRBD1 or TRBD2 (5 bases each). Germline V gene sequence: CDR1 MDHEN, CDR2 SYDVKM. Trimming stripped 4 bases from V and 9 bases from J, with 22 bases between. The CDR3 is 16 amino acids. The CDR3 bases are TGTGCCAGCAGTTCCGATCGGGGCAAGGGTCCGGGTGAGCAGTTCTTC. It codes for CASSSDRGKGPGEQFF.

This clone has just one count. This chain uses TRBV19 with TRBJ1-1; no clear D gene. The V gene's germline CDR1 is LNHDA and CDR2 SQIVND (reference sequence). The CDR3 has 14 amino acids. V was clipped by 4 bases and J by 7 bases, with 16 bases between them. Here the CDR3 reads CASSTASFQIEAFF. The CDR3 coding sequence is TGTGCCAGTAGTACAGCATCCTTCCAGATTGAAGCTTTCTTT.

This rearrangement joins TRBV11-2 to TRBJ2-7; TRBD2 matches at 10 bases. Germline CDR1 reads SGHAT; CDR2 reads FQNNGV. Trimming took 1 base from V and 7 from J; bases not matched to a gene: 16. The CDR3 runs to 18 residues. CDR3 protein: CASSLVASGSAHLREQYF. CDR3 bases: TGTGCCAGCAGCTTAGTAGCTAGCGGGAGCGCCCATTTGAGAGAGCAGTACTTC.

The chain has TRBV28 and TRBJ2-7; D is unresolved. Deletions cut 7 bases from V and 1 base from J, with 14 bases between. The CDR3 is 14 amino acids. Germline V CDR1 and CDR2: MDHEN, SYDVKM. The CDR3 loop is CASTLGWGSYEQYF. The CDR3 DNA follows: TGTGCCAGCACCTTAGGGTGGGGTTCCTACGAGCAGTACTTC. Combining the CDR3 with reference TRBV28 and TRBJ2-7 gives the whole variable domain DVKVTQSSRYLVKRTGEKVFLECVQDMDHENMFWYRQDPGLGLRLIYFSYDVKMKEKGDIPEGYSVSREKKERFSLILESASTNQTSMYLCASTLGWGSYEQYFGPGTRLTVT.

V usage is TRBV7-2 and J usage is TRBJ2-2; 11 bases are a match to TRBD2. The CDR3 sequence is 17 residues long. Trimming removed 2 bases from V and 6 bases from J; junction bases left unmatched: 8. The germline V gene encodes CDR1 SGHTA and CDR2 FQGNSA. This CDR3 is CASSLRSSGRRAGELFF. Here the CDR3 DNA reads TGTGCCAGCAGCTTACGCTCTAGCGGGAGGAGGGCCGGGGAGCTGTTTTTT.

The chain combines TRBV7-9 with TRBJ1-2; D uncertain. Germline V gives CDR1 SEHNR, CDR2 FQNEAQ (reference sequence). The V and J ends lost 1 base and 12 bases respectively, with 15 bases between them. The CDR3 loop spans 13 amino acids. The CDR3 spells CASSLEGKGFHTF. The CDR3 nucleotides are TGTGCCAGCAGCTTAGAAGGGAAAGGGTTCCACACCTTC.